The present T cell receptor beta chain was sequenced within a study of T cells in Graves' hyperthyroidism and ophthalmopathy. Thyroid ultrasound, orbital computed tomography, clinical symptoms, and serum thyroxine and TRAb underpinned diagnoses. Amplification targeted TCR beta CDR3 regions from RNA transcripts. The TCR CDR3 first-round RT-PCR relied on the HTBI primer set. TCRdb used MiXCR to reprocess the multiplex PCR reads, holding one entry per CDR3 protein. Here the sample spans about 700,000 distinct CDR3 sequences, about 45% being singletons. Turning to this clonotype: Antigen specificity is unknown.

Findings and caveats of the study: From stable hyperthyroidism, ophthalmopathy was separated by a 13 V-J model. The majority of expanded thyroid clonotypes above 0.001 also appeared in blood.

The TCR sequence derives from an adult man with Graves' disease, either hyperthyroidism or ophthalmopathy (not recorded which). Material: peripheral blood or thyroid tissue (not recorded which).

This CDR3 is CASSHRVPNQPQHF. DNA of the CDR3: TGTGCCAGCAGTCACAGGGTCCCCAATCAGCCCCAGCATTTT. The V call is TRBV7-2, the J call TRBJ1-5, with D perhaps TRBD1 (6 bases). Trimming shortened V by 6 bases and J by 3 bases, and 12 bases separated the two germline ends. The CDR3 consists of 14 residues. Germline CDR1 and CDR2: SGHTA and FQGNSA.